The rows below give T cell receptor beta chains drawn from one sample of a study of cytomegalovirus exposure and HLA in healthy donors. Sequencing was performed with immunoSEQ multiplex PCR; in TCRdb, only in-frame clones are kept and a portion is missing. The repertoire holds approximately 85,000 clones, with 62% as singletons. Sequencing input: PBMCs. The receptors were gathered from a woman aged 25 to 39 in good health and CMV-seropositive. The CDR3 runs from the conserved cysteine through the conserved F or W. Fields, in order: CDR3 protein, CDR3 DNA, CDR3 length, D gene, V gene, J gene, clone size. A D gene is named only where the DNA matches it firmly. Not every row has a clone size; where given, it reads once, few, many or a size class.

CDR3: CASSTEQTVPQPQHF
DNA: TGTGCCAGTAGTACCGAACAGACCGTTCCCCAGCCCCAGCATTTT
length: 15
D: -
V: TRBV19
J: TRBJ1-5
size: few

CDR3: CASIPHGGTIGYEQYF
DNA: TGTGCCAGCATCCCCCACGGGGGAACAATTGGGTACGAGCAGTACTTC
length: 16
D: -
V: TRBV7-2
J: TRBJ2-7
size: -

CDR3: CASHPPRGGAGYTF
DNA: TGTGCCAGCCATCCGCCGAGGGGGGGCGCTGGCTACACCTTC
length: 14
D: -
V: TRBV28
J: TRBJ1-2
size: -

CDR3: CASNQRDRGLWDTQYF
DNA: TGTGCCAGCAACCAAAGGGACAGGGGGCTTTGGGATACGCAGTATTTT
length: 16
D: TRBD1
V: TRBV28
J: TRBJ2-3
size: -

CDR3: CASMLTGWTEAFF
DNA: TGTGCCAGCATGCTGACAGGATGGACTGAAGCTTTCTTT
length: 13
D: -
V: TRBV2
J: TRBJ1-1
size: -

CDR3: CASSPYYAGNTIYF
DNA: TGTGCCAGCAGCCCCTATTACGCTGGAAACACCATATATTTT
length: 14
D: -
V: TRBV9
J: TRBJ1-3
size: -

CDR3: CASRNWIRDRDPSGTAFF
DNA: TGCGCCAGCAGAAACTGGATCCGGGACAGGGATCCCTCTGGTACAGCTTTCTTT
length: 18
D: TRBD1
V: TRBV5-1
J: TRBJ1-1
size: -

CDR3: CASSPGDAWGGAGYGYTF
DNA: TGCGCCAGCAGCCCTGGGGACGCCTGGGGGGGCGCTGGCTATGGCTACACCTTC
length: 18
D: -
V: TRBV5-1
J: TRBJ1-2
size: once

CDR3: CASSQESSSYEQYF
DNA: TGCGCCAGCAGCCAAGAAAGCTCATCCTACGAGCAGTACTTC
length: 14
D: -
V: TRBV4-1
J: TRBJ2-7
size: -

CDR3: CASSIDHQVGTGLYNEQFF
DNA: TGTGCCAGTAGTATAGATCACCAGGTCGGGACAGGGCTTTACAATGAGCAGTTCTTC
length: 19
D: TRBD1
V: TRBV19
J: TRBJ2-1
size: once

CDR3: CASSQSRAFGTEAFF
DNA: TGCGCCAGCAGCCAGTCGCGGGCTTTTGGAACTGAAGCTTTCTTT
length: 15
D: -
V: TRBV4-3
J: TRBJ1-1
size: few

CDR3: CASSPPGQRISSNYGYTF
DNA: TGTGCCAGCTCACCACCGGGGCAGAGGATATCTTCTAACTATGGCTACACCTTC
length: 18
D: -
V: TRBV18
J: TRBJ1-2
size: few

CDR3: CASSPGVDGYTF
DNA: TGTGCCAGCAGCCCAGGGGTTGATGGCTACACCTTC
length: 12
D: -
V: TRBV7-2
J: TRBJ1-2
size: -

CDR3: CASSPDRTETQYF
DNA: TGTGCCAGCTCTCCGGACAGGACGGAGACCCAGTACTTC
length: 13
D: TRBD1
V: TRBV18
J: TRBJ2-5
size: -

CDR3: CASSYSTGAFYGYTF
DNA: TGTGCCAGCAGTTACTCGACAGGGGCCTTCTATGGCTACACCTTC
length: 15
D: TRBD1
V: TRBV6-5
J: TRBJ1-2
size: few

CDR3: CASSLDRGEQYF
DNA: TGCGCCAGCAGCTTAGACAGGGGCGAGCAGTACTTC
length: 12
D: TRBD1
V: TRBV5-1
J: TRBJ2-7
size: -

CDR3: CAWATGLLGTDTQYF
DNA: TGTGCCTGGGCAACAGGGCTGCTCGGCACAGATACGCAGTATTTT
length: 15
D: -
V: TRBV30
J: TRBJ2-3
size: few

CDR3: CASRFSGTEAEAFF
DNA: TGTGCCAGTAGGTTTTCCGGGACAGAGGCTGAAGCTTTCTTT
length: 14
D: TRBD1
V: TRBV6-5
J: TRBJ1-1
size: -

CDR3: CASSWGQNTGELFF
DNA: TGTGCCAGCAGTTGGGGACAGAACACCGGGGAGCTGTTTTTT
length: 14
D: -
V: TRBV6-5
J: TRBJ2-2
size: -

CDR3: CASSLGGRAPGANVLTF
DNA: TGTGCCAGCAGCTTAGGCGGCAGGGCTCCTGGGGCCAACGTCCTGACTTTC
length: 17
D: -
V: TRBV7-9
J: TRBJ2-6
size: -

CDR3: CASSGLAGGQETQYF
DNA: TGTGCCAGCAGCGGACTAGCGGGGGGCCAAGAGACCCAGTACTTC
length: 15
D: TRBD2
V: TRBV6-5
J: TRBJ2-5
size: few

CDR3: CASRGAGDQPQHF
DNA: TGTGCCAGCAGGGGAGCAGGGGATCAGCCCCAGCATTTT
length: 13
D: -
V: TRBV25-1
J: TRBJ1-5
size: -

CDR3: CASWGTAGEAFF
DNA: TGTGCCAGTTGGGGCACCGCAGGGGAAGCTTTCTTT
length: 12
D: -
V: TRBV19
J: TRBJ1-1
size: -

CDR3: CASSDRGQGSDTQYF
DNA: TGTGCCAGCAGCGATAGGGGACAGGGGTCAGATACGCAGTATTTT
length: 15
D: TRBD1
V: TRBV7-6
J: TRBJ2-3
size: -

CDR3: CASSPPVQGRNNEQFF
DNA: TGTGCCAGCTCACCACCGGTGCAGGGGAGAAACAATGAGCAGTTCTTC
length: 16
D: -
V: TRBV18
J: TRBJ2-1
size: few

CDR3: CASSLAAAGSHYEQYF
DNA: TGTGCCAGCAGTTTAGCGGCGGCGGGGTCCCACTACGAGCAGTACTTC
length: 16
D: -
V: TRBV28
J: TRBJ2-7
size: once

CDR3: CASSSGQGLETQYF
DNA: TGTGCCAGTAGCTCGGGACAGGGGCTGGAGACCCAGTACTTC
length: 14
D: TRBD1
V: TRBV19
J: TRBJ2-5
size: few

CDR3: CASSLLAFIGETQYF
DNA: TGTGCCAGCAGCTTGCTAGCTTTCATCGGAGAGACCCAGTACTTC
length: 15
D: -
V: TRBV7-8
J: TRBJ2-5
size: -

CDR3: CASSLPQAEETQYF
DNA: TGTGCCAGCAGCTTGCCCCAAGCCGAAGAGACCCAGTACTTC
length: 14
D: -
V: TRBV5-6
J: TRBJ2-5
size: -

CDR3: CAWSVFREAFF
DNA: TGTGCCTGGAGTGTATTCCGGGAAGCTTTCTTT
length: 11
D: -
V: TRBV30
J: TRBJ1-1
size: once

CDR3: CASSWRTAGNTIYF
DNA: TGTGCCAGCAGCTGGCGGACAGCTGGAAACACCATATATTTT
length: 14
D: -
V: TRBV7-9
J: TRBJ1-3
size: -

CDR3: CASSPQRSSYEQYF
DNA: TGTGCCAGCAGCCCCCAGAGGAGCTCCTACGAGCAGTACTTC
length: 14
D: -
V: TRBV7-9
J: TRBJ2-7
size: few

CDR3: CASTDQPGRNTIYF
DNA: TGCGCCAGCACGGATCAGCCGGGAAGAAACACCATATATTTT
length: 14
D: -
V: TRBV10-2
J: TRBJ1-3
size: -

CDR3: CASSPVQGGYETQYF
DNA: TGTGCCAGCAGCCCCGTCCAGGGAGGTTACGAGACCCAGTACTTC
length: 15
D: -
V: TRBV5-4
J: TRBJ2-5
size: -

CDR3: CASVGQGGYPF
DNA: TGTGCCAGCGTAGGACAGGGGGGCTACCCCTTC
length: 11
D: TRBD1
V: TRBV5-4
J: TRBJ1-2
size: -

CDR3: CASSPYGLAVRPDEQYF
DNA: TGTGCCAGCAGTCCCTATGGGCTAGCGGTTCGTCCCGACGAGCAGTACTTC
length: 17
D: TRBD2
V: TRBV28
J: TRBJ2-7
size: once

CDR3: CASSQSHRADEAFF
DNA: TGCGCCAGCAGTCAATCCCACAGGGCGGATGAAGCTTTCTTT
length: 14
D: -
V: TRBV23-1
J: TRBJ1-1
size: few

CDR3: CASSQRQGQGQPQHF
DNA: TGCGCCAGCAGCCAACGACAGGGGCAGGGTCAGCCCCAGCATTTT
length: 15
D: TRBD1
V: TRBV4-1
J: TRBJ1-5
size: -

CDR3: CASSFGGHTDTQYF
DNA: TGTGCCAGCAGCTTCGGGGGTCACACAGATACGCAGTATTTT
length: 14
D: -
V: TRBV7-9
J: TRBJ2-3
size: -

CDR3: CASSSGGERQPQHF
DNA: TGTGCCAGCAGCTCGGGGGGAGAAAGGCAGCCCCAGCATTTT
length: 14
D: -
V: TRBV7-9
J: TRBJ1-5
size: -

CDR3: CASSFSGVLYEQYF
DNA: TGTGCCAGCAGCTTCTCAGGGGTTCTCTACGAGCAGTACTTC
length: 14
D: -
V: TRBV11-2
J: TRBJ2-7
size: -

CDR3: CASSLAAGGAVETQYF
DNA: TGCGCCAGCAGCTTGGCAGCAGGGGGCGCGGTTGAGACCCAGTACTTC
length: 16
D: TRBD1
V: TRBV5-1
J: TRBJ2-5
size: -

CDR3: CASILKGLAGIETQYF
DNA: TGTGCCAGCATATTGAAGGGACTAGCGGGTATCGAGACCCAGTACTTC
length: 16
D: TRBD2
V: TRBV13
J: TRBJ2-5
size: few

CDR3: CASSQVRFGNQPQHF
DNA: TGCGCCAGCAGCCAAGTCAGGTTCGGCAATCAGCCCCAGCATTTT
length: 15
D: -
V: TRBV4-1
J: TRBJ1-5
size: -

CDR3: CASSERAGGRGYTF
DNA: TGCGCCAGCAGTGAGAGGGCAGGGGGACGTGGCTACACCTTC
length: 14
D: TRBD1
V: TRBV10-2
J: TRBJ1-2
size: -

CDR3: CASSLAPGQGAGGYTF
DNA: TGTGCCAGCAGCTTAGCTCCGGGACAGGGGGCTGGTGGCTACACCTTC
length: 16
D: TRBD1
V: TRBV7-9
J: TRBJ1-2
size: few